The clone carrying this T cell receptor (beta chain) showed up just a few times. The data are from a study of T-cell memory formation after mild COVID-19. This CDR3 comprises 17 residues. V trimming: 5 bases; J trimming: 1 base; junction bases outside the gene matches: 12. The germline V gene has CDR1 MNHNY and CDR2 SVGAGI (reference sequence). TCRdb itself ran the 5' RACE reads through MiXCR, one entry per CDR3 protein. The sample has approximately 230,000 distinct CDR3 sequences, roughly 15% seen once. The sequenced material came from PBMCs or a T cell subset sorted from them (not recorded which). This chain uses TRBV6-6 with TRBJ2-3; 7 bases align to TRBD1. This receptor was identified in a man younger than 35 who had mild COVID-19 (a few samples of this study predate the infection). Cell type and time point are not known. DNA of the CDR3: TGTGCCAGCAGTACCCAAACAGGGGTCTCCGGCACAGATACGCAGTATTTT. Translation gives CASSTQTGVSGTDTQYF.